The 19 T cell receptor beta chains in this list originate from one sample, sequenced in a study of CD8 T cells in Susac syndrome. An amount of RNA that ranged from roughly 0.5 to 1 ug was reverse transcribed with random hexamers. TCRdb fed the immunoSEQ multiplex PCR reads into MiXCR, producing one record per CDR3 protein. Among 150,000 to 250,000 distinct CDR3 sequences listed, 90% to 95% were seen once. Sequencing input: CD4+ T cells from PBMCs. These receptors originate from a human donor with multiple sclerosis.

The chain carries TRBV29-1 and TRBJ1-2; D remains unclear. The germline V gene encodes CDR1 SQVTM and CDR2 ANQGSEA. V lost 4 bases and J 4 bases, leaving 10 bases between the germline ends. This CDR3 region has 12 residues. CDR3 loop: CSVVAESYGYTF. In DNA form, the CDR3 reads TGCAGCGTTGTGGCCGAGTCCTATGGCTACACCTTC.

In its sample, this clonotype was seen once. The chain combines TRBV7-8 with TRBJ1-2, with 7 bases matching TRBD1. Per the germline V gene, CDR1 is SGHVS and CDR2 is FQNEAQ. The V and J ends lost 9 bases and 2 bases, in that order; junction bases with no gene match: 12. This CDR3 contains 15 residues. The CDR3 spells CASTLEGGGNYGYTF. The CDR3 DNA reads TGTGCCAGTACCCTTGAGGGAGGGGGCAACTATGGCTACACCTTC. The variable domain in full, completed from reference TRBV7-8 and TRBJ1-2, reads GAGVSQSPRYKVAKRGQDVALRCDPISGHVSLFWYQQALGQGPEFLTYFQNEAQLDKSGLPSDRFFAERPEGSVSTLKIQRTQQEDSAVYLCASTLEGGGNYGYTFGSGTRLTVV.

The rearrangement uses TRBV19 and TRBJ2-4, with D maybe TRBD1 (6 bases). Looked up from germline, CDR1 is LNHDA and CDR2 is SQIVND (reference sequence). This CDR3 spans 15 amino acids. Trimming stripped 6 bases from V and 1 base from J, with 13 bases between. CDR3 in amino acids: CASSNPGAAKNIQYF. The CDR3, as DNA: TGTGCCAGTAGCAACCCAGGGGCGGCCAAAAACATTCAGTACTTC. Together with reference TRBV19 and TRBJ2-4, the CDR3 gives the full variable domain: DGGITQSPKYLFRKEGQNVTLSCEQNLNHDAMYWYRQDPGQGLRLIYYSQIVNDFQKGDIAEGYSVSREKKESFPLTVTSAQKNPTAFYLCASSNPGAAKNIQYFGAGTRLSVL.

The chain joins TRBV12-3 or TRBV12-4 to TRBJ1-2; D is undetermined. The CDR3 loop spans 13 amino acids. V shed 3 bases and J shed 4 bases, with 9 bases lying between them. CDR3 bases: TGTGCCAGCAGTTTGTCCCAGATCTATGGCTACACCTTC. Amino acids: CASSLSQIYGYTF.

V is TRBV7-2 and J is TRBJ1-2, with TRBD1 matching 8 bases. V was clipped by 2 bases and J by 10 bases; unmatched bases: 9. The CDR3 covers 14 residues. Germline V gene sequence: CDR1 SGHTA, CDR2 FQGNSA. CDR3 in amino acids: CASSLSRTGLIYTF. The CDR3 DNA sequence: TGTGCCAGCAGCTTATCCCGGACAGGGTTAATCTACACCTTC.

CDR3: CAWSPDRGSQYF. CDR3 nucleotide sequence: TGTGCCTGGAGCCCGGACAGGGGTTCGCAGTATTTT. The J gene is TRBJ2-3, the V gene TRBV30; 9 positions agree with TRBD1. CDR3 size: 12 residues. V shed 3 bases and J 10 bases; nucleotides not matched to a gene: 5. The germline CDR1 and CDR2 sequences are GTSNPN and SVGIG (reference sequence).

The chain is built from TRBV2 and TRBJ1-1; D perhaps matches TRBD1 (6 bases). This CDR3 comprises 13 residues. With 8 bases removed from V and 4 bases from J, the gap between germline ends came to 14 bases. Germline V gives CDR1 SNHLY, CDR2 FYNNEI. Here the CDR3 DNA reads TGTGCCAGCGCCCCAGGGGTGCTCACTGAAGCTTTCTTT. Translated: CASAPGVLTEAFF. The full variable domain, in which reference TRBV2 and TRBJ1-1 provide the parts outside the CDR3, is EPEVTQTPSHQVTQMGQEVILRCVPISNHLYFYWYRQILGQKVEFLVSFYNNEISEKSEIFDDQFSVERPDGSNFTLKIRSTKLEDSAMYFCASAPGVLTEAFFGQGTRLTVV.

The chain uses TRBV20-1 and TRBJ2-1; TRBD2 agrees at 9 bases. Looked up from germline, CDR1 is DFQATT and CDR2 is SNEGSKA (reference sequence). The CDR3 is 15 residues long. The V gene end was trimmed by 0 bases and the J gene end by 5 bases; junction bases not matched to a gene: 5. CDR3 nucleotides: TGCAGTGCTAGAGATCCGGCGGGAGGGCACAATGAGCAGTTCTTC. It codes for CSARDPAGGHNEQFF.

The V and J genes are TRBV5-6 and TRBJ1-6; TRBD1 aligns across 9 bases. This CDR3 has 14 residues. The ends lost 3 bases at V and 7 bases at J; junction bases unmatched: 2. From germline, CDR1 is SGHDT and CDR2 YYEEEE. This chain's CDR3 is CASSWDRENSPLHF. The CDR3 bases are TGTGCCAGCAGCTGGGACAGGGAAAATTCACCCCTCCACTTT.

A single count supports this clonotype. The CDR3 region has the DNA TGCAGTGCCGGGGGCGGGACAGGGGCTTATGGCTATGGCTACACCTTC. This sequence encodes CSAGGGTGAYGYGYTF. The V and J genes are TRBV20-1 and TRBJ1-2, with TRBD1 identical over 10 bases. Germline values: CDR1 DFQATT, CDR2 SNEGSKA (reference sequence). With V trimmed by 6 bases and J by 4 bases, 14 bases remained unmatched. The CDR3 covers 16 residues.

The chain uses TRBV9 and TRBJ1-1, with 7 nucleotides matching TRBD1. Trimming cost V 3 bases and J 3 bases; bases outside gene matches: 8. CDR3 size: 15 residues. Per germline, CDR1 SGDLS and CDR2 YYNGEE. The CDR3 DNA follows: TGTGCCAGCAGCGGAACCCGGGACAGTCACACTGAAGCTTTCTTT. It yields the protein CASSGTRDSHTEAFF.

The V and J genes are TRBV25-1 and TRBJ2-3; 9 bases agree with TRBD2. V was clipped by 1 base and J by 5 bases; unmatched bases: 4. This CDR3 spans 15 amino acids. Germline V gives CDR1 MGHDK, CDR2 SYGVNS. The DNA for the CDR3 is TGTGCCAGCAGTGAATCCCTAGCGGGGAAAGATACGCAGTATTTT. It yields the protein CASSESLAGKDTQYF.

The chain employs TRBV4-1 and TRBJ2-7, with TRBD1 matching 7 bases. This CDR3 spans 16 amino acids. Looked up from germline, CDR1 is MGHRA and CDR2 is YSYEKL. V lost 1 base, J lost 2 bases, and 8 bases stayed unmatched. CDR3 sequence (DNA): TGCGCCAGCAGCCAAGGCCCAGGGGGACACCCCTACGAGCAGTACTTC. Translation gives CASSQGPGGHPYEQYF.

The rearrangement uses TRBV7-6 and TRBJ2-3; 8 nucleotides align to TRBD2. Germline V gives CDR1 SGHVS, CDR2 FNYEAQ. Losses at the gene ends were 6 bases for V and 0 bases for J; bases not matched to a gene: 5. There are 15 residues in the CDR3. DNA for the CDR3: TGTGCCAGCAGGTTTACTAGCGGTAGCACAGATACGCAGTATTTT. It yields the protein CASRFTSGSTDTQYF.

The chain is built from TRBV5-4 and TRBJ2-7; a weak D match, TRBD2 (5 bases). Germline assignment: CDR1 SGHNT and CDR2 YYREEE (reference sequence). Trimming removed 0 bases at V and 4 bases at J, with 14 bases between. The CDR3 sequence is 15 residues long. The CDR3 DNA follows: TGTGCCAGCAGCTTGGCCGGTCTAGCCGGTTACGAGCAGTACTTC. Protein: CASSLAGLAGYEQYF.

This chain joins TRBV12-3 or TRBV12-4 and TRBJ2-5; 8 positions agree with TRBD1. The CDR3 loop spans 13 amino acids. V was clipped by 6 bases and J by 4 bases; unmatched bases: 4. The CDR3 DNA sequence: TGTGCCAGCAGGGACAGGGCCGCAGAGACCCAGTACTTC. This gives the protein CASRDRAAETQYF.

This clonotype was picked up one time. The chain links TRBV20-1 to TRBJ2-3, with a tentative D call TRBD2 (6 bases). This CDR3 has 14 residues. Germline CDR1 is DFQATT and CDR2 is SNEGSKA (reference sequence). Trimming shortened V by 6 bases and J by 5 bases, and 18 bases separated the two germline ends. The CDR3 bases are TGCAGTGCCTCCTCCCTGTCAGCGGGAGATACGCAGTATTTT. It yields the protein CSASSLSAGDTQYF.

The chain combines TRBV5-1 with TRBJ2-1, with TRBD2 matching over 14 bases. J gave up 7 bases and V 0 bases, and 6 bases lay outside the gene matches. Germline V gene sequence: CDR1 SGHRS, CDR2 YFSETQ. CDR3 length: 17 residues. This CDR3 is CASSLALTSGGDNEQFF. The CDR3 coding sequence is TGCGCCAGCAGCTTGGCCCTGACTAGCGGGGGGGATAATGAGCAGTTCTTC.

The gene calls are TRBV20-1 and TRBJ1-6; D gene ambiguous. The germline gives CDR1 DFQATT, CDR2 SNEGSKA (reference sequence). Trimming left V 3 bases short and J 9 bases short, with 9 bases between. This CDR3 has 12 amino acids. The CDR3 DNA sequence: TGCAGTGCTAGGGACGGCGGTTCACCCCTCCACTTT. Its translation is CSARDGGSPLHF.